The 8 T cell receptor beta chains below were found in one sample sequenced in a study of blood T cell repertoires in COVID-19. Method: immunoSEQ multiplex PCR; TCRdb's copy keeps in-frame clones and lacks some. The table lists around 250,000 clones, roughly 85% of them singletons. The source material was peripheral blood. These receptor sequences come from a woman aged 18-30 years with acute or convalescent COVID-19.

This clone was recorded once. The chain employs TRBV2 and TRBJ1-2; D is ambiguous. The V and J ends lost 1 base and 4 bases respectively, with 10 bases between them. The length of the CDR3 is 14 residues. Per the germline V gene, CDR1 is SNHLY and CDR2 is FYNNEI. CDR3 protein: CASSEEADSYGYTF. DNA of the CDR3: TGTGCCAGCAGTGAAGAGGCGGATAGCTATGGCTACACCTTC. Combining the CDR3 with reference TRBV2 and TRBJ1-2 gives the whole variable domain EPEVTQTPSHQVTQMGQEVILRCVPISNHLYFYWYRQILGQKVEFLVSFYNNEISEKSEIFDDQFSVERPDGSNFTLKIRSTKLEDSAMYFCASSEEADSYGYTFGSGTRLTVV.

The gene calls are TRBV6-5 and TRBJ1-3; unclear D gene. Per germline, CDR1 MNHEY and CDR2 SVGAGI. V lost 0 bases and J 0 bases, leaving 9 bases between the germline ends. This CDR3 region has 16 residues. Written as DNA, the CDR3 is TGTGCCAGCAGTTACTCGCTGTTCGGCTCTGGAAACACCATATATTTT. Amino acid sequence: CASSYSLFGSGNTIYF.

The V and J genes are TRBV9 and TRBJ1-3; D is perhaps TRBD1 (6 bases). Germline CDR1 reads SGDLS; CDR2 reads YYNGEE. This CDR3 spans 17 amino acids. The V end was cut by 4 bases, the J end by 0 bases, with 17 bases between. The DNA for the CDR3 is TGTGCCAGCAGCCGCCAGGGGAGCATGCCCTCTGGAAACACCATATATTTT. Protein product: CASSRQGSMPSGNTIYF.

This clone was detected only once. This chain uses TRBV5-1 with TRBJ1-2; 10 bases are shared with TRBD1. Trimming cost V 5 bases and J 2 bases; bases outside gene matches: 6. The V gene's germline CDR1 is SGHRS and CDR2 YFSETQ. The CDR3 extends over 15 amino acids. The CDR3 nucleotides read TGCGCCAGCAGGGGGGACAGGGGTTCCAACTATGGCTACACCTTC. Protein product: CASRGDRGSNYGYTF.

The chain combines TRBV7-2 with TRBJ2-1; TRBD2 agrees at 10 bases. In germline, CDR1 is SGHTA, CDR2 FQGNSA. V shed 5 bases and J 6 bases; nucleotides not matched to a gene: 7. The CDR3 runs 15 residues. The CDR3 nucleotides are TGTGCCAGCAGCCCCGGACTAGCGGCCACCAATGAGCAGTTCTTC. Protein product: CASSPGLAATNEQFF.

This clone was seen a single time. The chain is built from TRBV28 and TRBJ2-5, with 9 bases identical to TRBD1. The CDR3 loop spans 17 amino acids. Trimming took 6 bases from V and 2 from J; bases not matched to a gene: 13. The germline V gene has CDR1 MDHEN and CDR2 SYDVKM. The CDR3 protein is CASRRPPNRGRQETQYF. The CDR3 bases are TGTGCCAGCAGAAGACCCCCGAACAGGGGGCGACAAGAGACCCAGTACTTC.

This sequence joins TRBV27 and TRBJ2-1; 13 bases agree with TRBD2. CDR1 and CDR2 (germline): MNHEY, SMNVEV (reference sequence). J lost 6 bases, V lost 4 bases, and 12 bases had no gene match. The CDR3 length is 18 residues. CDR3 sequence reads: CASSSGLAGVGPRNEQFF. In DNA form, the CDR3 reads TGTGCCAGCAGTTCCGGACTAGCGGGAGTAGGACCGCGCAATGAGCAGTTCTTC.

The chain employs TRBV4-3 and TRBJ2-5; 7 nucleotides agree with TRBD2. The J segment lost 5 bases and the V segment lost 0 bases, leaving 3 bases of the junction unmatched. The CDR3 is made up of 14 amino acids. Germline V gives CDR1 LGHNA, CDR2 YSLEER. CDR3 DNA sequence: TGCGCCAGCAGCCAAGAAGCGGGGAGGGAGACCCAGTACTTC. Its translation is CASSQEAGRETQYF.